The 30 T cell receptor beta chains given below trace back to one sample, sequenced in a study of post-analysis software for immune sequencing data. Findings of the study overall: Comparison of patients with controls showed 4 to 6 TRBV segments more frequent in patients, TRBV5-6, TRBV5-1 and TRBV20-1 among them.

Their recognized antigens are unknown. TCR beta cDNA libraries had unique molecular identifiers. TCRdb re-called the PCR reads with MiXCR, one entry per CDR3 protein. The sample contains under 900,000 distinct CDR3 sequences, approximately 50% of which appear only once. The sequenced sample was blood. Every receptor here comes from a girl under 18 with multiple sclerosis.

This clonotype came up a few times. The rearrangement joins TRBV7-3 to TRBJ2-1, with TRBD2 matching 11 bases. With V trimmed by 0 bases and J by 4 bases, 2 bases remained unmatched. Germline V gives CDR1 SGHTA, CDR2 FQGTGA. The CDR3 totals 16 residues. The CDR3 DNA sequence: TGTGCCAGCAGCTTAACAGGGACTAGCGGTTACAATGAGCAGTTCTTC. Translated: CASSLTGTSGYNEQFF.

The V call is TRBV5-5, the J call TRBJ2-4; no clear D gene. The CDR3 extends over 15 amino acids. Trimming stripped 3 bases from V and 0 bases from J, with 10 bases between. Germline lookup yields CDR1 SGHKS and CDR2 YYEKEE (reference sequence). The CDR3: CASSYFQLAKNIQYF. The CDR3 DNA reads as TGTGCCAGCAGCTACTTCCAGTTAGCCAAAAACATTCAGTACTTC.

V gene TRBV20-1 combines with J gene TRBJ1-5, with a tentative D call TRBD1 (6 bases). Germline V lookup: CDR1 DFQATT, CDR2 SNEGSKA (reference sequence). The V end was cut by 6 bases, the J end by 2 bases, with 11 bases between. The CDR3 has 13 amino acids. The CDR3 DNA is TGCAGTGCCGTGGGGGGCGGCAATCAGCCCCAGCATTTT. Translated, it gives CSAVGGGNQPQHF.

The chain joins TRBV7-9 to TRBJ2-2; D perhaps matches TRBD2 (6 bases). V gave up 2 bases and J gave up 1 base, with 11 bases separating them. CDR1 is SEHNR and CDR2 is FQNEAQ in the germline V gene (reference sequence). The CDR3 covers 16 residues. The chain's CDR3 is CASSLPVGGNTGELFF. In nucleotides, the CDR3 is TGTGCCAGCAGCTTACCCGTCGGGGGGAACACCGGGGAGCTGTTTTTT.

V is TRBV20-1 and J is TRBJ2-5; tentatively, D is TRBD2 (5 bases). The J call may not be correct, given that the DNA end is closer to TRBJ2-7. The CDR3 extends over 14 amino acids. From germline, CDR1 is DFQATT and CDR2 SNEGSKA (reference sequence). CDR3 loop: CSARDPRGRYEQYF. The CDR3 nucleotides are TGCAGTGCTAGAGATCCCCGGGGTCGGTACGAGCAGTACTTC.

The chain combines TRBV11-2 with TRBJ2-1; no definite D call. The germline V and J ends were trimmed by 1 base and 4 bases, with 8 bases remaining between them. Germline V gene data show CDR1 as SGHAT and CDR2 as FQNNGV. The CDR3 runs to 14 residues. The CDR3 loop is CASSLATPYNEQFF. CDR3 DNA: TGTGCCAGCAGCTTAGCGACCCCTTACAATGAGCAGTTCTTC.

The chain links TRBV12-3 or TRBV12-4 to TRBJ1-2; 10 bases are shared with TRBD1. V shed 3 bases and J 8 bases; nucleotides not matched to a gene: 12. This CDR3 contains 16 residues. The CDR3 DNA reads TGTGCCAGCAGTTTCGGGAGACAGGGGGCGCTAGAGGGCTACACCTTC. This codes for CASSFGRQGALEGYTF.

This clonotype showed up many times. The V gene is TRBV18, the J gene TRBJ2-3; TRBD2 agrees at 9 bases. Trimming cost V 8 bases and J 0 bases; bases outside gene matches: 6. CDR1 and CDR2 from the germline V gene are KGHSH and LQKENI. There are 15 residues in the CDR3. The DNA of the CDR3 is TGTGCCAGCAGCCCCCTAGCGGGGAGCACAGATACGCAGTATTTT. Encoded protein: CASSPLAGSTDTQYF.

This chain uses TRBV12-3 or TRBV12-4 with TRBJ1-1, with TRBD1 matching over 7 bases. The CDR3 sequence is 14 residues long. V lost 2 bases and J lost 11; bases outside the gene matches: 11. The CDR3 DNA reads as TGTGCCAGCAGTTTAAGAGGGACAGCCTCCTTCGCTTTCTTT. Protein sequence: CASSLRGTASFAFF.

The J gene is TRBJ2-4, the V gene TRBV5-1; D not certain. Germline CDR1 reads SGHRS; CDR2 reads YFSETQ. The CDR3 loop spans 16 amino acids. Trimming left V 0 bases short and J 6 bases short, with 16 bases between. CDR3 bases: TGCGCCAGCAGCTTGGGGGATCAGGTGGCGGTAAACATTCAGTACTTC. Protein product: CASSLGDQVAVNIQYF.

The genes are TRBV6-6 and TRBJ2-5, with D unresolved. The J call may be faulty, since TRBJ2-7 better matches the DNA end. The CDR3 has 12 residues. CDR1 is MNHNY, CDR2 SVGAGI, per germline (reference sequence). In DNA, the CDR3 is TGTGCCGCCAAGAGAGGTTCCGCCGAGCAGTACTTC. Translated: CAAKRGSAEQYF.

The CDR3 region is CSVAAGGGTGELFF. The CDR3 bases are TGCAGCGTTGCGGCGGGGGGAGGCACCGGGGAGCTGTTTTTT. The chain links TRBV29-1 to TRBJ2-2; 8 bases match TRBD2. CDR1 and CDR2 from the germline V gene are SQVTM and ANQGSEA. V was pared by 4 bases and J by 4 bases, with 5 bases of the junction left unmatched. The CDR3 consists of 14 residues.

The chain links TRBV10-3 to TRBJ1-2, with TRBD1 as a possible D gene (6 bases). Germline CDR1 is ENHRY and CDR2 is SYGVKD. The germline V and J ends were trimmed by 10 bases and 5 bases, with 26 bases remaining between them. This CDR3 is built from 16 residues. CDR3 nucleotides: TGTGCCACACAGGGTAACGGTCTCCTGGATGCATATGGCTACACCTTC. Translated: CATQGNGLLDAYGYTF.

This chain links TRBV5-1 with TRBJ2-5, with a weak D call TRBD2 (6 bases). This CDR3 is built from 18 residues. The germline CDR1 and CDR2 sequences are SGHRS and YFSETQ. Trimming took 3 bases from V and 11 from J, leaving 32 bases between them. The DNA for the CDR3 is TGCGCCAGCAGCTCCAAGGACCTAGCGATTCAATCCTACAATGAGCAGTACTTC. It encodes CASSSKDLAIQSYNEQYF.

This clonotype turned up a few times. The V call is TRBV12-3 or TRBV12-4, the J call TRBJ2-1; 12 bases are shared with TRBD1. V lost 8 bases to trimming and J lost 8 bases; unmatched junction nucleotides: 4. The CDR3 runs to 13 residues. The CDR3 reads CASRDRGQDEQFF. The CDR3 DNA is TGTGCCAGCCGGGACAGGGGGCAAGATGAGCAGTTCTTC.

The rearrangement uses TRBV20-1 and TRBJ2-5, with D perhaps TRBD2 (6 bases). V was cut by 1 base and J by 4 bases, with 13 bases left in between. Looked up from germline, CDR1 is DFQATT and CDR2 is SNEGSKA (reference sequence). This CDR3 is built from 14 residues. CDR3 protein: CSARGGVARETQYF. The CDR3 DNA reads as TGCAGTGCTAGAGGGGGGGTAGCGCGAGAGACCCAGTACTTC.

As DNA, the CDR3 is TGTGCCAGCAGACCGGGACAGGAGGACTATGGCTACACCTTC. Translated: CASRPGQEDYGYTF. V gene TRBV7-9 combines with J gene TRBJ1-2; TRBD1 aligns across 8 bases. CDR1 and CDR2 (germline): SEHNR, FQNEAQ (reference sequence). The CDR3 loop spans 14 amino acids. Trimming took 6 bases from V and 3 from J; bases not matched to a gene: 6.

This chain joins TRBV9 and TRBJ2-5; 7 bases are a match to TRBD1. Germline V gene sequence: CDR1 SGDLS, CDR2 YYNGEE. This CDR3 region has 16 residues. J lost 6 bases, V lost 4 bases, and 15 bases had no gene match. CDR3 sequence (DNA): TGTGCCAGCAGCCTAACCTACAGGGGACCTGGCAAGACCCAGTACTTC. This encodes CASSLTYRGPGKTQYF. The whole variable domain, filled in from reference TRBV9 and TRBJ2-5, reads DSGVTQTPKHLITATGQRVTLRCSPRSGDLSVYWYQQSLDQGLQFLIQYYNGEERAKGNILERFSAQQFPDLHSELNLSSLELGDSALYFCASSLTYRGPGKTQYFGPGTRLLVL.

The genes are TRBV29-1 and TRBJ2-7; TRBD1 is a possible D gene (5 bases). The length of the CDR3 is 15 residues. From germline, CDR1 is SQVTM and CDR2 ANQGSEA. Trimming left V 2 bases short and J 2 bases short, with 16 bases between. The CDR3 protein is CSVELVGARPYEQYF. The CDR3 nucleotides read TGCAGCGTTGAATTAGTTGGGGCCAGACCCTACGAGCAGTACTTC.

V usage is TRBV6-4 and J usage is TRBJ2-3; the match to TRBD2 covers 12 bases. Germline-derived CDR1 and CDR2 are MRHNA and SNTAGT. The junction had 4 bases not matched to a gene; V was cut back by 5 bases and J by 4 bases. This CDR3 has 15 amino acids. Written as DNA, the CDR3 is TGTGCCAGCAGTCCTAGCGGGAGGGCGTCAGATACGCAGTATTTT. Its translation: CASSPSGRASDTQYF.

The chain carries TRBV7-9 and TRBJ2-7; no reliable D call. The V gene's germline CDR1 is SEHNR and CDR2 FQNEAQ (reference sequence). CDR3 length: 17 residues. Trimming took 5 bases from V and 0 from J, leaving 20 bases between them. The CDR3 sequence: CASSQFTERLPSYEQYF. The CDR3 DNA sequence: TGTGCCAGCAGCCAATTTACGGAAAGGCTGCCCTCCTACGAGCAGTACTTC. The whole variable domain, remainder taken from reference TRBV7-9 and TRBJ2-7, is DTGVSQNPRHKITKRGQNVTFRCDPISEHNRLYWYRQTLGQGPEFLTYFQNEAQLEKSRLLSDRFSAERPKGSFSTLEIQRTEQGDSAMYLCASSQFTERLPSYEQYFGPGTRLTVT.

As concerns this clonotype: At one boundary the junction diverges from the germline segment, which might be a read error. The chain employs TRBV7-8 and TRBJ2-5, with TRBD2 identical over 9 bases. The end of the DNA aligns better with TRBJ2-7, so the J call may be wrong. The CDR3 has 18 amino acids. CDR1 and CDR2 (germline): SGHVS, FQNEAQ. CDR3 loop: CTSSFPTKPSGDAHEQYF. The CDR3 DNA reads as TGTACCAGCAGCTTCCCTACAAAACCTAGCGGGGACGCGCACGAGCAGTACTTC.

The chain couples TRBV15 to TRBJ1-2; D remains ambiguous. The V and J ends lost 1 base and 7 bases respectively, with 19 bases between them. The CDR3 runs to 16 residues. Germline loops: CDR1 LNHNV, CDR2 YYDKDF (reference sequence). The CDR3 sequence is CATSRALRSRPSGYTF. The CDR3 coding sequence is TGTGCCACCAGCAGAGCCCTCCGAAGTCGACCGAGTGGCTACACCTTC.

For this clonotype: The limits of the CDR3 on the DNA are not certain, so only TCRdb's listed CDR3 is given. The J gene is TRBJ2-7, the V gene TRBV20-1. Inclusive of both ends, the CDR3 amounts to 11 amino acids. CDR1 is DFQATT and CDR2 is SNEGSKA in the germline V gene (reference sequence). This CDR3 reads CSALGMGEQYF.

The table lists this clonotype with a few counts. The chain is built from TRBV5-1 and TRBJ2-7; 7 bases align to TRBD2. Unmatched junction bases numbered 4, after V lost 2 bases and J lost 2 bases. The CDR3 loop spans 14 amino acids. Germline V gene data show CDR1 as SGHRS and CDR2 as YFSETQ. CDR3 DNA sequence: TGCGCCAGCAGCTTACTAGCGATCACCTACGAGCAGTACTTC. This encodes CASSLLAITYEQYF.

The genes are TRBV5-1 and TRBJ2-3; D possibly corresponds to TRBD2 (5 bases). This CDR3 contains 16 residues. The germline V gene encodes CDR1 SGHRS and CDR2 YFSETQ. V lost 4 bases, J lost 2 bases, and 17 bases lay in between. The CDR3, as DNA: TGCGCCAGCAGCCGGACTCGGGCTACGGACACAGATACGCAGTATTTT. Its translation: CASSRTRATDTDTQYF.

In this sample, this clonotype turned up a few times. The V call is TRBV7-9, the J call TRBJ2-6; TRBD1 might be the D (5 bases). CDR1 and CDR2 (germline): SEHNR, FQNEAQ (reference sequence). The CDR3 extends over 16 amino acids. The V end was cut by 2 bases, the J end by 2 bases, with 10 bases between. The CDR3 nucleotides read TGTGCCAGCAGCTTATTTTCAGGGACTGGGGCCAACGTCCTGACTTTC. It is translated as CASSLFSGTGANVLTF.

V gene TRBV7-9 combines with J gene TRBJ2-7; D is ambiguous. The DNA end is more similar to TRBJ2-5, so the J call may be wrong. Germline CDR1 is SEHNR and CDR2 is FQNEAQ (reference sequence). The CDR3 spans 15 residues. The CDR3 DNA follows: TGTGCCAGCAGCGCAAGTGGGTCACCCAAAGAGACCCAGTACTTC. Translated, it gives CASSASGSPKETQYF.

This clonotype was seen a handful of times. The chain uses TRBV10-2 and TRBJ2-7, with 7 positions matching TRBD1. This CDR3 contains 15 residues. Germline lookup yields CDR1 WSHSY and CDR2 SAAADI. J was trimmed by 2 bases and V by 8 bases; bases with no gene match: 12. CDR3 sequence: CASARDSPTAYEQYF. The CDR3, as DNA: TGCGCCAGCGCACGGGACAGCCCCACCGCCTACGAGCAGTACTTC.

This clonotype was counted only a few times. The gene calls are TRBV3-1 and TRBJ1-2; a weak D match, TRBD1 (6 bases). The CDR3 has 15 residues. The germline CDR1 and CDR2 sequences are LGHDT and YNNKEL (reference sequence). The V and J ends lost 3 bases and 6 bases respectively, with 17 bases between them. The chain's CDR3 is CASSHLRTVRNGYTF. The CDR3 bases are TGTGCCAGCAGCCACCTACGGACAGTGAGGAATGGCTACACCTTC.